A single sample gave rise to the 30 T cell receptor beta chains below, sequenced in a study of T cell responses to AZD1222 COVID-19 vaccine. The table came from immunoSEQ multiplex PCR; TCRdb's copy has only in-frame clones and leaves some out. The sample has about 140,000 clones, 90% to 95% seen once. The material sequenced was peripheral blood, taken 28 days after the second AZD1222 dose. Receptors originate from an adult who received the AZD1222 COVID-19 vaccine.

The chain has TRBV21-1 and TRBJ2-1; TRBD1, the table's D call, lacks a check against the DNA. TRBV21-1 has pseudogene status. This CDR3 is built from 19 residues. The CDR3 region is CASSKSENRQGEITDEQFF. The CDR3 bases are TGTGCCAGCAGCAAAAGCGAAAACCGACAGGGGGAGATAACTGATGAGCAGTTCTTC.

This clone was seen only once. The V and J genes are TRBV5-1 and TRBJ2-2, with 12 positions matching TRBD2. CDR1 SGHRS and CDR2 YFSETQ come from the germline V gene. V shed 4 bases, J shed 4 bases, and the junction held 20 bases outside the gene matches. CDR3 length equals 21 residues. The CDR3 bases are TGCGCCAGCAGCACCTACCGCGGGACTAGCGGGTCCGACCGCCTCACCGGGGAGCTGTTTTTT. Protein sequence: CASSTYRGTSGSDRLTGELFF.

The J gene is TRBJ2-5, the V gene TRBV7-7; D unclear. The CDR3 totals 15 residues. The germline CDR1 and CDR2 sequences are SSHAT and FNYEAQ (reference sequence). Trimming stripped 1 base from V and 5 bases from J, with 14 bases between. The CDR3 spells CASSLDLGRVETQYF. CDR3 DNA sequence: TGTGCCAGCAGCTTAGATCTGGGCCGGGTGGAGACCCAGTACTTC.

This chain uses TRBV3-1 (or the pseudogene TRBV3-2) with TRBJ2-2; D perhaps matches TRBD2 (6 bases). Trimming removed 4 bases at V and 6 bases at J, with 9 bases between. The CDR3 sequence is 13 residues long. Germline-derived CDR1 and CDR2 are LGHDT and YNNKEL (reference sequence). The CDR3 reads CASSLRLAGELFF. CDR3 sequence (DNA): TGTGCCAGCAGCCTCCGACTAGCCGGGGAGCTGTTTTTT.

V usage is TRBV12-5 and J usage is TRBJ1-6, with D perhaps matching TRBD1 (5 bases). This CDR3 has 15 residues. V lost 8 bases, J lost 10 bases, and 21 bases lay in between. CDR1 and CDR2 (germline): LGHNT, FRNRAP. In DNA, the CDR3 is TGTGCTAGTCAAAACGGGGACCTCCCTCACTCACCCCTCCACTTT. Translation gives CASQNGDLPHSPLHF.

The chain links TRBV11-1 to TRBJ2-3; no definite D call. The V end lost 1 base, the J end lost 1 base, and 6 bases lay between the germline ends. The germline V gene has CDR1 SGHAT and CDR2 FQDESV (reference sequence). The CDR3 loop spans 14 amino acids. The CDR3, as DNA: TGTGCCAGCAGCTTAGGTCGCGGCACAGATACGCAGTATTTT. Protein: CASSLGRGTDTQYF.

The rearrangement links TRBV7-2 to TRBJ1-2; D is unclear. Germline V CDR1 and CDR2: SGHTA, FQGNSA. Trimming took 1 base from V and 3 from J, leaving 6 bases between them. The CDR3 totals 13 residues. CDR3 loop: CASSLGTDYGYTF. CDR3 nucleotides: TGTGCCAGCAGCTTAGGGACTGACTATGGCTACACCTTC. Combining the CDR3 with reference TRBV7-2 and TRBJ1-2 gives the whole variable domain GAGVSQSPSNKVTEKGKDVELRCDPISGHTALYWYRQSLGQGLEFLIYFQGNSAPDKSGLPSDRFSAERTGGSVSTLTIQRTQQEDSAVYLCASSLGTDYGYTFGSGTRLTVV.

In its sample, this clone was seen once. The genes are TRBV7-6 and TRBJ1-2; TRBD1 matches 7 bases. Germline assignment: CDR1 SGHVS and CDR2 FNYEAQ. The trim removed 2 bases at V and 6 bases at J, leaving 6 bases unmatched. The CDR3 length is 14 residues. CDR3 in amino acids: CASSLIPGGHGYTF. The CDR3 region has the DNA TGTGCCAGCAGCTTAATTCCAGGGGGTCATGGCTACACCTTC.

The V gene is TRBV10-2, the J gene TRBJ2-7; tentatively, D is TRBD2 (6 bases). The CDR3 spans 15 residues. Germline assignment: CDR1 WSHSY and CDR2 SAAADI. Trimming pared 5 bases from V and 0 bases from J, leaving 14 bases between. The CDR3 DNA reads TGCGCCAGCAGTTCCCGGGACTTAAGCTCCTACGAGCAGTACTTC. The encoded protein is CASSSRDLSSYEQYF.

The V gene is TRBV9, the J gene TRBJ1-1; a weak D match, TRBD1 (6 bases). Germline assignment: CDR1 SGDLS and CDR2 YYNGEE. V lost 0 bases and J 5 bases, leaving 14 bases between the germline ends. The CDR3 has 15 amino acids. CDR3 in DNA: TGTGCCAGCAGCGTAGGGCTGGGGGCGAAGACTGAAGCTTTCTTT. Protein sequence: CASSVGLGAKTEAFF.

The chain links TRBV6-2 or TRBV6-3 to TRBJ1-2; D not certain. CDR3 length equals 13 residues. Germline values: CDR1 MNHEY, CDR2 SVGEGT. Trimming took off 2 bases at V and 3 bases at J, with 7 bases between the two ends. CDR3 sequence (DNA): TGTGCCAGCAGTTACGGCAGAGACTATGGCTACACCTTC. It translates to CASSYGRDYGYTF.

The V call is TRBV24-1, the J call TRBJ2-5; 12 bases match TRBD2. With V trimmed by 3 bases and J by 4 bases, 2 bases remained unmatched. There are 15 residues in the CDR3. Germline CDR1 and CDR2: KGHDR and SFDVKD. The CDR3 protein is CATSDGGLAGETQYF. Written as DNA, the CDR3 is TGTGCCACCAGTGATGGGGGACTAGCGGGAGAGACCCAGTACTTC.

The chain carries TRBV7-9 and TRBJ2-4; D assignment may be TRBD1 or TRBD2 (5 bases each). Trimming shortened V by 3 bases and J by 0 bases, and 12 bases separated the two germline ends. Per the germline V gene, CDR1 is SEHNR and CDR2 is FQNEAQ (reference sequence). The CDR3 contains 16 residues. For the CDR3, the DNA is TGTGCCAGCAGCTTGGGGACGGTGCTAGCCAAAAACATTCAGTACTTC. Amino acids: CASSLGTVLAKNIQYF.

The chain is built from TRBV18 and TRBJ1-2; 11 bases agree with TRBD1. Unmatched junction bases numbered 1, after V lost 3 bases and J lost 4 bases. The germline CDR1 and CDR2 sequences are KGHSH and LQKENI. The CDR3 is made up of 14 amino acids. The CDR3 loop is CASSPGTGGYGYTF. The CDR3 coding sequence is TGTGCCAGCTCACCGGGGACAGGGGGCTATGGCTACACCTTC.

The chain employs TRBV3-1 (or the pseudogene TRBV3-2) and TRBJ1-2; D is undetermined. Trimming removed 0 bases at V and 4 bases at J, with 9 bases between. Per the germline V gene, CDR1 is LGHDT and CDR2 is YNNKEL (reference sequence). CDR3 length equals 14 residues. CDR3 sequence (DNA): TGTGCCAGCAGCCAAGAGAGGTGGGGCTATGGCTACACCTTC. This sequence encodes CASSQERWGYGYTF.

Details on this clone: This CDR3 is also generated by other DNA sequences in the sample. This rearrangement joins TRBV5-1 to TRBJ1-4, with unresolved D. The CDR3 is made up of 14 amino acids. Germline lookup yields CDR1 SGHRS and CDR2 YFSETQ. V was clipped by 4 bases and J by 8 bases, with 15 bases between them. The CDR3 DNA reads TGCGCCAGCAGCCCCGGATCGAGGTCGGAAAAACTGTTTTTT. Amino acid sequence: CASSPGSRSEKLFF.

The chain couples TRBV3-1 (or the pseudogene TRBV3-2) to TRBJ2-2, with 12 positions matching TRBD1. Germline trimming cut 1 base from V and 4 bases from J; bases unmatched to any gene: 4. The CDR3 loop spans 17 amino acids. Germline V gives CDR1 LGHDT, CDR2 YNNKEL (reference sequence). CDR3 protein: CASSQVGTGGLTGELFF. The CDR3 bases are TGTGCCAGCAGCCAAGTAGGGACAGGGGGCCTCACCGGGGAGCTGTTTTTT.

This chain links TRBV5-1 with TRBJ1-1, with a tentative D call TRBD1 (6 bases). The V end was cut by 4 bases, the J end by 1 base, with 23 bases between. Germline assignment: CDR1 SGHRS and CDR2 YFSETQ. The CDR3 sequence is 18 residues long. This CDR3 reads CASSLRGRGRKRNTEAFF. Here the CDR3 DNA reads TGCGCCAGCAGCCTCAGGGGTCGGGGGCGAAAGAGGAACACTGAAGCTTTCTTT. Based on the CDR3 plus reference TRBV5-1 and TRBJ1-1, the full variable domain is KAGVTQTPRYLIKTRGQQVTLSCSPISGHRSVSWYQQTPGQGLQFLFEYFSETQRNKGNFPGRFSGRQFSNSRSEMNVSTLELGDSALYLCASSLRGRGRKRNTEAFFGQGTRLTVV.

V usage is TRBV6-5 and J usage is TRBJ2-1; 12 nucleotides agree with TRBD2. The junction had 4 bases not matched to a gene; V was cut back by 7 bases and J by 3 bases. The CDR3 is 15 amino acids. Germline CDR1 is MNHEY and CDR2 is SVGAGI. DNA of the CDR3: TGTGCCAGCATCTTGACTAGCGGGGGCTACAATGAGCAGTTCTTC. Translated, it gives CASILTSGGYNEQFF.

The chain joins TRBV11-2 to TRBJ1-3; D remains unclear. The ends were cut back, 5 bases at V and 0 bases at J, with 14 bases in the middle. Germline assignment: CDR1 SGHAT and CDR2 FQNNGV. The CDR3 loop spans 16 amino acids. The CDR3 loop is CASSPPGTRSGNTIYF. CDR3 DNA sequence: TGTGCCAGCAGCCCCCCCGGCACCCGCTCTGGAAACACCATATATTTT.

This clone was found once. This sequence joins TRBV21-1 and TRBJ2-1; the table gives TRBD2 as D, unverified against the DNA. TRBV21-1 is assigned pseudogene status. CDR3 length: 16 amino acids. The CDR3 nucleotides read TGTGCCAGCAGCAAAGGGAACGGGAGGTCCTACAATGAGCAGTTCTTC. Translated: CASSKGNGRSYNEQFF.

The chain is built from TRBV10-3 and TRBJ2-5; 7 bases align to TRBD1. Germline V gene lookup returns CDR1 ENHRY and CDR2 SYGVKD. This CDR3 region has 15 residues. V was clipped by 3 bases and J by 3 bases; unmatched bases: 7. The CDR3 sequence is CAISDDGTAKETQYF. The CDR3, as DNA: TGTGCCATCAGTGACGACGGGACAGCTAAAGAGACCCAGTACTTC.

The V gene is TRBV18, the J gene TRBJ2-1; D is possibly TRBD2 (6 bases). Germline V lookup: CDR1 KGHSH, CDR2 LQKENI. V shed 0 bases and J shed 3 bases, with 15 bases lying between them. This CDR3 contains 17 residues. In DNA, the CDR3 is TGTGCCAGCTCACCACCGCGGAGGGGCCAAGGCTACAATGAGCAGTTCTTC. Translated, it gives CASSPPRRGQGYNEQFF.

This clone was observed a single time. This chain's CDR3 is CASSRSSGRDPYEQYF. CDR3 in DNA: TGCGCCAGCAGTCGGAGTAGCGGGAGAGACCCCTACGAGCAGTACTTC. This chain joins TRBV5-1 and TRBJ2-7, with 9 nucleotides matching TRBD2. V lost 5 bases, J lost 2 bases, and 11 bases stayed unmatched. CDR3 length equals 16 residues. The germline CDR1 and CDR2 sequences are SGHRS and YFSETQ.

This clone is a singleton in its sample. The CDR3 is CAISEPGRQETQYF. The CDR3 nucleotides read TGTGCCATCAGTGAGCCTGGGCGTCAAGAGACCCAGTACTTC. The chain joins TRBV10-3 to TRBJ2-5, with D unresolved. V was shortened by 2 bases and J by 2 bases, with 9 bases between the two germline ends. Germline V gives CDR1 ENHRY, CDR2 SYGVKD. The CDR3 totals 14 residues.

This chain uses TRBV28 with TRBJ2-1; D is uncertain. CDR1 is MDHEN, CDR2 SYDVKM, per germline. The germline V and J ends were trimmed by 10 bases and 10 bases, with 11 bases remaining between them. The CDR3 has 10 amino acids. The CDR3 is CATGWGEQFF. As DNA, the CDR3 is TGTGCCACGGGTTGGGGAGAGCAGTTCTTC.

The rearrangement joins TRBV6-6 to TRBJ1-5; D gene uncertain. This CDR3 contains 17 residues. Trimming took off 5 bases at V and 4 bases at J, with 21 bases between the two ends. CDR1 and CDR2 from the germline V gene are MNHNY and SVGAGI (reference sequence). CDR3 in amino acids: CASSPRFVGDWNQPQHF. CDR3 nucleotides: TGTGCCAGCAGTCCCAGGTTTGTTGGTGACTGGAATCAGCCCCAGCATTTT.

The rearrangement links TRBV4-2 to TRBJ1-5; possibly TRBD1 for D (5 bases). There are 16 residues in the CDR3. The germline gives CDR1 LGHNA, CDR2 YNFKEQ. The V gene lost 1 base and the J gene lost 0 bases, with 10 bases spanning the gap. Here the CDR3 reads CASSQGLTDSNQPQHF. CDR3 in DNA: TGTGCCAGCAGCCAAGGACTGACAGATAGCAATCAGCCCCAGCATTTT.

The rearrangement uses TRBV6-2 or TRBV6-3 and TRBJ2-5; TRBD1 or TRBD2 may be the D gene (5 bases each). The V gene lost 2 bases and the J gene lost 10 bases, with 14 bases spanning the gap. Germline-derived CDR1 and CDR2 are MNHEY and SVGEGT. This CDR3 spans 13 amino acids. The CDR3 protein is CASSYGTRHIQYF. The CDR3 DNA follows: TGTGCCAGCAGTTACGGGACGAGACATATCCAGTACTTC.

This chain joins TRBV4-3 and TRBJ2-3, with D maybe TRBD2 (5 bases). This CDR3 has 14 amino acids. Trimming took off 5 bases at V and 1 base at J, with 10 bases between the two ends. Germline lookup yields CDR1 LGHNA and CDR2 YSLEER. The chain's CDR3 is CASSSSEGTDTQYF. The CDR3 DNA follows: TGCGCCAGCAGCAGTAGCGAGGGCACAGATACGCAGTATTTT.